This TCR beta chain is from a study of cytomegalovirus exposure and HLA in healthy donors. This clone was picked up one time. Its antigen is as yet unknown. Findings and caveats of the study: Later analysis associated a missense DCLRE1C variant with TCR beta V- and J-gene trimming.

The PCR contained 60 Vbeta and 13 Jbeta primers. The method was immunoSEQ multiplex PCR; TCRdb's version includes in-frame clones alone and lacks a portion of them. The sample includes 100,000 or so clones, 67% of them seen just once. The specimen was PBMCs. The sequence was obtained from a man under 40 in good health and CMV-seronegative.

CDR3 loop: CASRVQVVSYEQYF. The CDR3 coding sequence is TGTGCCAGCAGGGTACAGGTGGTATCCTACGAGCAGTACTTC. V and J are TRBV27 and TRBJ2-7, with a possible D match to TRBD1 (5 bases). Trimming shortened V by 6 bases and J by 1 base, and 13 bases separated the two germline ends. Germline CDR1 reads MNHEY; CDR2 reads SMNVEV (reference sequence). CDR3 size: 14 residues.